This TCR beta chain was retrieved from a study of blood T cell repertoires in COVID-19. Study information: Donors in the United States, Italy and Spain gave samples during acute or convalescent COVID-19. Sources were T cells, B-cell-depleted T cells, or PBMCs; the material itself was cDNA or gDNA.

Under the authors' procedure: Amplification with reference gene primers provided the estimates of nucleated cell counts. Method: immunoSEQ multiplex PCR; TCRdb's copy keeps in-frame clones and lacks some. The V and J calls and clone size are taken from that table; D and trimming were inferred from the DNA. The sample yields 150,000 to 200,000 clones, around nine tenths seen once. As to this clone: The sample has other DNA sequences that encode this CDR3 too.

CDR1 and CDR2 (germline): MNHEY, SVGAGI. The V gene lost 0 bases and the J gene lost 5 bases, with 4 bases spanning the gap. This CDR3 spans 12 amino acids. The source of this sequence is a man aged 65-85 years with acute or convalescent COVID-19. The rearrangement joins TRBV6-5 to TRBJ2-5; D gene uncertain. The sample consisted of peripheral blood. CDR3: CASSYSGETQYF. CDR3 nucleotides: TGTGCCAGCAGTTACTCGGGCGAGACCCAGTACTTC.